Following are 32 T cell receptor beta chains from one sample sequenced in a study of cytomegalovirus exposure and HLA in healthy donors. The assay was immunoSEQ multiplex PCR, and TCRdb's table has in-frame clones only and misses some. This table holds 98,000 or so clones, more than 90% found once. Material: PBMCs. These receptors were taken from a woman aged 18-29 years in good health and CMV-seronegative.

The rearrangement links TRBV18 to TRBJ2-7, with TRBD1 matching over 10 bases. The junction had 5 bases not matched to a gene; V was cut back by 2 bases and J by 1 base. CDR3 length: 16 residues. Germline V gives CDR1 KGHSH, CDR2 LQKENI. CDR3 residues: CASSPGGDRGSYEQYF. CDR3 nucleotides: TGTGCCAGCTCACCAGGAGGGGACAGGGGATCCTACGAGCAGTACTTC.

The J gene is TRBJ1-2, the V gene TRBV2; TRBD1 might be the D (6 bases). With 6 bases removed from V and 2 bases from J, the gap between germline ends came to 10 bases. There are 13 residues in the CDR3. The germline CDR1 and CDR2 sequences are SNHLY and FYNNEI. CDR3 sequence (DNA): TGTGCCAGCAGATACAGGGTCAACTATGGCTACACCTTC. Its protein product is CASRYRVNYGYTF.

The chain recombines TRBV13 with TRBJ2-2; D is possibly TRBD1 (6 bases). The germline V gene has CDR1 PRHDT and CDR2 FYEKMQ (reference sequence). V lost 1 base and J 1 base, leaving 10 bases between the germline ends. The CDR3 extends over 16 amino acids. For the CDR3, the DNA is TGTGCCAGCAGCTTAGATCGCAGGGGGAACACCGGGGAGCTGTTTTTT. This gives the protein CASSLDRRGNTGELFF.

The chain uses TRBV10-3 and TRBJ2-6; 9 bases line up with TRBD1. This CDR3 spans 18 amino acids. V lost 2 bases to trimming and J lost 1 base; unmatched junction nucleotides: 6. Germline values: CDR1 ENHRY, CDR2 SYGVKD. The CDR3 loop reads CAISEGGQGPSGANVLTF. The CDR3 nucleotides are TGTGCCATCAGTGAGGGGGGACAGGGACCATCTGGGGCCAACGTCCTGACTTTC.

This clone was seen more than once but under ten times. V is TRBV6-5 and J is TRBJ2-7; 8 bases map to TRBD1. The ends lost 5 bases at V and 2 bases at J; junction bases unmatched: 8. Germline CDR1 is MNHEY and CDR2 is SVGAGI. This CDR3 has 15 amino acids. CDR3 sequence reads: CASSPGTGYPYEQYF. In DNA form, the CDR3 reads TGTGCCAGCAGTCCCGGGACAGGTTATCCCTACGAGCAGTACTTC.

This sequence joins TRBV28 and TRBJ1-5; 7 bases agree with TRBD1. Germline V gene data show CDR1 as MDHEN and CDR2 as SYDVKM. The V and J ends lost 11 bases and 6 bases, in that order; junction bases with no gene match: 10. There are 13 residues in the CDR3. This chain's CDR3 is CACQGGEVQPQHF. CDR3 coding DNA: TGTGCCTGCCAAGGGGGCGAGGTTCAGCCCCAGCATTTT.

The chain is built from TRBV7-8 and TRBJ1-3, with D uncertain. Germline CDR1 is SGHVS and CDR2 is FQNEAQ. V was shortened by 3 bases and J by 0 bases, with 6 bases between the two germline ends. The CDR3 sequence is 14 residues long. Here the CDR3 reads CASSFFNSGNTIYF. The CDR3 DNA reads as TGTGCCAGCAGCTTTTTCAACTCTGGAAACACCATATATTTT. Filled out from reference TRBV7-8 and TRBJ1-3, the complete variable domain reads GAGVSQSPRYKVAKRGQDVALRCDPISGHVSLFWYQQALGQGPEFLTYFQNEAQLDKSGLPSDRFFAERPEGSVSTLKIQRTQQEDSAVYLCASSFFNSGNTIYFGEGSWLTVV.

The CDR3 sequence is CASSLGPGQFPLNYGYTF. The CDR3 nucleotides are TGTGCCAGCAGCTTAGGCCCCGGACAGTTTCCTCTTAACTATGGCTACACCTTC. The gene calls are TRBV7-9 and TRBJ1-2, with D perhaps TRBD1 (6 bases). Trimming pared 1 base from V and 1 base from J, leaving 19 bases between. This CDR3 has 18 residues. Germline CDR1 and CDR2: SEHNR and FQNEAQ (reference sequence).

In this sample, this clone turned up once. The chain is built from TRBV6-4 and TRBJ2-1; 8 nucleotides agree with TRBD2. Germline CDR1 and CDR2: MRHNA and SNTAGT. V was clipped by 0 bases and J by 6 bases; unmatched bases: 7. There are 16 residues in the CDR3. CDR3 in DNA: TGTGCCAGCAGTGACTCCTCACGGGGGGGAATCAATGAGCAGTTCTTC. Protein: CASSDSSRGGINEQFF.

This clone was picked up one time. For the CDR3, the DNA is TGTGCCAGCAGCCGAGCAGGGGCGGGCGGGGAGCTGTTTTTT. Translating it yields CASSRAGAGGELFF. The chain joins TRBV5-4 to TRBJ2-2; TRBD1 is a possible D gene (6 bases). Germline loops: CDR1 SGHNT, CDR2 YYREEE (reference sequence). This CDR3 is built from 14 residues. V was cut by 4 bases and J by 7 bases, with 14 bases left in between.

Here the CDR3 DNA reads TGTGCCAGCAGCTTAGGCAGAACCTACGAGCAGTACTTC. Amino acids: CASSLGRTYEQYF. The chain has TRBV7-3 and TRBJ2-7; D unresolved. The germline V gene encodes CDR1 SGHTA and CDR2 FQGTGA. The CDR3 sequence is 13 residues long. The V gene lost 2 bases and the J gene lost 2 bases, with 7 bases spanning the gap.

This clone was detected once. The chain combines TRBV5-8 with TRBJ2-7; D uncertain. Germline V lookup: CDR1 SGHTS, CDR2 YDEGEE. The CDR3 has 14 residues. Trimming took 2 bases from V and 5 from J, leaving 14 bases between them. The CDR3 spells CASSLSPSTHEQYF. The CDR3 nucleotides are TGTGCCAGCAGCTTAAGCCCGTCCACCCACGAGCAGTACTTC.

V and J are TRBV11-3 and TRBJ1-3; D is uncertain. This CDR3 is 15 amino acids long. Trimming removed 4 bases at V and 6 bases at J, with 16 bases between. Germline CDR1 is SGHNT and CDR2 is YENEEA. CDR3 region: CASSSRATGENTIYF. For the CDR3, the DNA is TGTGCCAGCAGCTCGCGGGCCACGGGAGAAAACACCATATATTTT.

The chain carries TRBV27 and TRBJ2-7, with 8 bases lining up with TRBD1. The CDR3 length is 14 residues. Germline CDR1 reads MNHEY; CDR2 reads SMNVEV (reference sequence). The V gene end was trimmed by 5 bases and the J gene end by 1 base; junction bases not matched to a gene: 4. The CDR3, as DNA: TGTGCCAGCAGTGACAGGACAGGGTCCTACGAGCAGTACTTC. This translates into CASSDRTGSYEQYF.

This chain connects TRBV13 to TRBJ1-2, with TRBD1 identical over 9 bases. The V gene end was trimmed by 3 bases and the J gene end by 8 bases; junction bases not matched to a gene: 4. CDR1 PRHDT and CDR2 FYEKMQ come from the germline V gene (reference sequence). The CDR3 loop spans 13 amino acids. The CDR3 reads CASSLDRGYGYTF. The CDR3, as DNA: TGTGCCAGCAGCTTGGACAGGGGATACGGCTACACCTTC. The whole variable domain, remainder taken from reference TRBV13 and TRBJ1-2, is AAGVIQSPRHLIKEKRETATLKCYPIPRHDTVYWYQQGPGQDPQFLISFYEKMQSDKGSIPDRFSAQQFSDYHSELNMSSLELGDSALYFCASSLDRGYGYTFGSGTRLTVV.

This chain joins TRBV19 and TRBJ2-3; TRBD1 agrees at 8 bases. The germline V gene has CDR1 LNHDA and CDR2 SQIVND (reference sequence). The length of the CDR3 is 16 residues. V shed 5 bases, J shed 6 bases, and the junction held 13 bases outside the gene matches. For the CDR3, the DNA is TGTGCCAGTAGTGCCAAAGGACAGGGCAGTGGGGATACGCAGTATTTT. Its protein is CASSAKGQGSGDTQYF.

Remarks on this clone: Other DNA sequences in the same sample also yield this CDR3. This rearrangement joins TRBV6-1 to TRBJ2-7; 12 bases agree with TRBD2. This CDR3 has 15 residues. The J segment lost 2 bases and the V segment lost 3 bases, leaving 2 bases of the junction unmatched. CDR1 is MNHNS and CDR2 is SASEGT in the germline V gene. CDR3 protein: CASSEASGGAYEQYF. CDR3 sequence (DNA): TGTGCCAGCAGTGAGGCTAGCGGGGGGGCCTACGAGCAGTACTTC.

This clone was seen only a few times. The rearrangement links TRBV7-2 to TRBJ2-2; 10 nucleotides match TRBD2. Germline-derived CDR1 and CDR2 are SGHTA and FQGNSA. The CDR3 is 16 residues long. J lost 3 bases, V lost 6 bases, and 7 bases had no gene match. Written as DNA, the CDR3 is TGTGCCAGCAGGATAGCTAGCGGGAGATACACCGGGGAGCTGTTTTTT. Translated: CASRIASGRYTGELFF.

V and J are TRBV28 and TRBJ2-5, with 11 nucleotides matching TRBD2. With 6 bases clipped from V and 5 bases from J, the junction kept 5 bases outside the gene matches. The CDR3 totals 14 residues. Per germline, CDR1 MDHEN and CDR2 SYDVKM. The CDR3 nucleotides read TGTGCCAGCAGCCCGGGACTAGCGGCCGAGACCCAGTACTTC. This translates into CASSPGLAAETQYF.

V gene TRBV15 combines with J gene TRBJ1-4; D remains ambiguous. With 0 bases removed from V and 8 bases from J, the gap between germline ends came to 13 bases. CDR3 length: 15 residues. CDR1 LNHNV and CDR2 YYDKDF come from the germline V gene (reference sequence). The CDR3 DNA follows: TGTGCCACCAGCAGAGATCGGCGGCCGCAGGAAAAACTGTTTTTT. Its translation: CATSRDRRPQEKLFF.

The rearrangement links TRBV19 to TRBJ1-2, with 9 bases fitting TRBD1. The V segment lost 6 bases and the J segment 1 base; nucleotides outside the gene matches: 18. CDR1 LNHDA and CDR2 SQIVND come from the germline V gene (reference sequence). CDR3 length: 19 amino acids. CDR3 loop: CASSPEGGARDRVNYGYTF. CDR3 nucleotide sequence: TGTGCCAGTAGCCCGGAAGGGGGGGCTCGGGACAGGGTTAACTATGGCTACACCTTC.

The chain links TRBV28 to TRBJ2-7, with 7 nucleotides matching TRBD1. The junction had 26 bases not matched to a gene; V was cut back by 6 bases and J by 3 bases. The CDR3 spans 20 residues. CDR1 MDHEN and CDR2 SYDVKM come from the germline V gene. CDR3 nucleotide sequence: TGTGCCAGCAGCCGAACCTGGGACAGCCGAACCCCGTGGGAGAACTACGAGCAGTACTTC. Translated: CASSRTWDSRTPWENYEQYF.

The chain links TRBV7-2 to TRBJ2-7; D gene unclear. CDR3 length: 13 residues. V lost 1 base and J 3 bases, leaving 7 bases between the germline ends. Germline-derived CDR1 and CDR2 are SGHTA and FQGNSA. CDR3 region: CASSLVRFYEQYF. CDR3 sequence (DNA): TGTGCCAGCAGCTTAGTCCGGTTCTACGAGCAGTACTTC.

The chain carries TRBV5-1 and TRBJ2-2, with D possibly matching TRBD1 (6 bases). The CDR3 consists of 17 residues. V was cut by 0 bases and J by 4 bases, with 16 bases left in between. Looked up from germline, CDR1 is SGHRS and CDR2 is YFSETQ. The CDR3 reads CASSLDLRQGSTGELFF. The CDR3 bases are TGCGCCAGCAGCTTGGATTTGCGGCAGGGGTCCACCGGGGAGCTGTTTTTT.

The chain joins TRBV10-2 to TRBJ2-7; 9 bases match TRBD1. The V segment lost 1 base and the J segment 7 bases; nucleotides outside the gene matches: 5. From germline, CDR1 is WSHSY and CDR2 SAAADI. The CDR3 sequence is 14 residues long. The CDR3 loop is CASSELRTGVEQYF. The CDR3 nucleotides read TGCGCCAGCAGTGAGTTGAGGACAGGGGTAGAGCAGTACTTC.

J is TRBJ2-1 and V is TRBV7-2; 10 bases map to TRBD2. Trimming cost V 1 base and J 0 bases; bases outside gene matches: 6. CDR1 and CDR2 from the germline V gene are SGHTA and FQGNSA. This CDR3 has 18 amino acids. CDR3 in amino acids: CASSLVGSGGYSYNEQFF. The CDR3 nucleotides are TGTGCCAGCAGCTTAGTGGGTAGCGGGGGGTACTCCTACAATGAGCAGTTCTTC.

CDR3 coding DNA: TGTGCCAGCAGCGACCGGGACAGGGGCGGCGGGGAGCTGTTTTTT. It encodes CASSDRDRGGGELFF. The chain uses TRBV7-6 and TRBJ2-2, with 10 positions matching TRBD1. Germline CDR1 and CDR2: SGHVS and FNYEAQ. This CDR3 has 15 residues. V lost 5 bases, J lost 7 bases, and 7 bases stayed unmatched.

V gene TRBV28 combines with J gene TRBJ1-1; D possibly corresponds to TRBD1 (6 bases). The germline gives CDR1 MDHEN, CDR2 SYDVKM. Trimming left V 5 bases short and J 1 base short, with 17 bases between. The CDR3 length is 16 residues. CDR3 loop: CASSHVLGGQNTEAFF. CDR3 DNA sequence: TGTGCCAGCAGTCACGTCTTAGGGGGACAGAACACTGAAGCTTTCTTT.

The V gene is TRBV5-6, the J gene TRBJ1-1; D is possibly TRBD1 (6 bases). This CDR3 contains 15 residues. V lost 1 base and J lost 2, with 12 bases in between. Germline lookup yields CDR1 SGHDT and CDR2 YYEEEE. The CDR3 sequence is CASSLYGQLNTEAFF. Here the CDR3 DNA reads TGTGCCAGCAGCTTGTATGGACAGCTAAACACTGAAGCTTTCTTT.

The chain uses TRBV28 and TRBJ1-1; D remains ambiguous. This CDR3 contains 14 residues. The germline V gene encodes CDR1 MDHEN and CDR2 SYDVKM. Trimming removed 5 bases from V and 5 bases from J, with 15 bases in between. Written as DNA, the CDR3 is TGTGCCAGCAGTAGGGCGGCGGGAACAACTGAAGCTTTCTTT. This sequence encodes CASSRAAGTTEAFF.

As concerns this clone: A junction boundary mismatches the germline segment, possibly from a read error. The CDR3 sequence is CASSPNPGHNEAFF. The CDR3 nucleotides read TGTGCTAGCAGCCCTAACCCGGGACACAACGAAGCTTTCTTT. The J gene is TRBJ1-1, the V gene TRBV7-7, with D possibly being TRBD1 (6 bases). Germline V gene lookup returns CDR1 SSHAT and CDR2 FNYEAQ (reference sequence). This CDR3 comprises 14 residues.

The chain has TRBV18 and TRBJ2-1, with unresolved D. The CDR3 is 14 amino acids. Germline CDR1 and CDR2: KGHSH and LQKENI. The V end was cut by 2 bases, the J end by 4 bases, with 9 bases between. The CDR3 spells CASSPSHSYNEQFF. The CDR3 DNA follows: TGTGCCAGCTCACCAAGCCACAGTTACAATGAGCAGTTCTTC.